A single sample gave rise to the 6 T cell receptor beta chains below, sequenced in a study of blood T cells in healthy people across ages. Together with a sample-barcoded 5' primer, a J-beta primer mix was included in a second PCR lasting about 6 to 11 cycles. TCRdb redid the calling of the 5' RACE reads with MiXCR, one entry per CDR3 protein. This table has about 1.6 million distinct CDR3 sequences, about 35% appearing once. Sequences were obtained from blood. The origin of the receptors is a woman aged 30 to 39 in good health.

The V gene is TRBV12-3 or TRBV12-4, the J gene TRBJ2-5, with D unclear. The CDR3 runs 14 residues. Trimming stripped 3 bases from V and 5 bases from J, with 13 bases between. The CDR3: CASSLIGRRETQYF. The CDR3 bases are TGTGCCAGCAGTTTGATAGGGCGACGCGAGACCCAGTACTTC.

Turning to this clonotype: Being one base from a much bigger clone, this may be a read error. V is TRBV12-3 or TRBV12-4 and J is TRBJ2-5; TRBD2 agrees at 7 bases. Near its end, the DNA agrees better with TRBJ2-7, so the J call may be wrong. The CDR3 runs 14 residues. Written as DNA, the CDR3 is TGTGCCAGCAATTTAACCGGGGGGTACTACGAGCAGTACTTC. This codes for CASNLTGGYYEQYF.

The rearrangement joins TRBV27 to TRBJ2-1, with a tentative D call TRBD1 (6 bases). There are 14 residues in the CDR3. V lost 10 bases and J 2 bases, leaving 15 bases between the germline ends. In germline, CDR1 is MNHEY, CDR2 SMNVEV (reference sequence). The CDR3 protein is CAISGHSPYNEQFF. DNA for the CDR3: TGTGCCATCTCGGGACATTCACCCTACAATGAGCAGTTCTTC.

The CDR3 DNA reads as TGTGCCAGCAGCTTACACGGAGGAGGGACTAATGAAAAACTGTTTTTT. Translation: CASSLHGGGTNEKLFF. This chain joins TRBV7-2 and TRBJ1-4, with D unresolved. Germline lookup yields CDR1 SGHTA and CDR2 FQGNSA. V shed 2 bases and J shed 2 bases, with 12 bases lying between them. The CDR3 consists of 16 residues.

The table lists this clonotype with a few counts. The chain uses TRBV29-1 and TRBJ1-2, with a tentative D call TRBD1 (5 bases). This CDR3 comprises 14 residues. Per the germline V gene, CDR1 is SQVTM and CDR2 is ANQGSEA. V was shortened by 0 bases and J by 4 bases, with 12 bases between the two germline ends. For the CDR3, the DNA is TGCAGCGTTGAAGATCAGGGAAGGCCCTATGGCTACACCTTC. It yields the protein CSVEDQGRPYGYTF.

A word on this clonotype: A read error may explain this, as a much larger clone is one base away. The J gene is TRBJ2-7, the V gene TRBV7-9; 7 bases line up with TRBD1. Trimming at V came to 5 bases and at J to 6 bases, leaving 10 bases not matched to a gene. The V gene's germline CDR1 is SEHNR and CDR2 FQNEAQ (reference sequence). The CDR3 is made up of 14 amino acids. CDR3 DNA: TGTGCCAGCAGCCCAGGACAGGCTCTGTGCGAGCAGTACTTC. The encoded protein is CASSPGQALCEQYF.